Given below is one TCR beta chain in context. V gave up 2 bases and J gave up 8 bases, with 12 bases separating them. There are 12 residues in the CDR3. Germline V lookup: CDR1 GTSNPN, CDR2 SVGIG (reference sequence). This sample was included in a study of CD8+ T cells in alopecia areata. cDNA reverse transcribed from extracted RNA served as the sequencing template. The table came from immunoSEQ multiplex PCR; TCRdb's copy has only in-frame clones and leaves some out. Of about 220,000 clones listed, around three fifths are singletons. This sample's treatment: oral pan-JAK inhibitor, 5-10 mg twice daily. Sorting from PBMCs produced CD4+ and CD8+ T cells.

The chain uses TRBV30 and TRBJ1-1; possibly TRBD1 for D (6 bases). The sample here was CD4+ T cells sorted from blood, taken at week 4, from a patient treated with tofacitinib. The receptor comes from a human donor with alopecia areata. The CDR3 sequence is CAWSPHGQEAFF. The CDR3 DNA reads TGTGCCTGGAGTCCTCATGGACAGGAAGCTTTCTTT. The entire variable domain, with the rest obtained from reference TRBV30 and TRBJ1-1, is as follows: SQTIHQWPATLVQPVGSPLSLECTVEGTSNPNLYWYRQAAGRGLQLLFYSVGIGQISSEVPQNLSASRPQDRQFILSSKKLLLSDSGFYLCAWSPHGQEAFFGQGTRLTVV.